This TCR beta chain was recorded in a study of Tregs in tolerant kidney transplant recipients. The CDR3 is 18 residues long. In germline, CDR1 is LNHDA, CDR2 SQIVND (reference sequence). The V gene end was trimmed by 4 bases and the J gene end by 0 bases; junction bases not matched to a gene: 10. The method was immunoSEQ multiplex PCR; TCRdb's version includes in-frame clones alone and lacks a portion of them. Of 200,000 to 300,000 clones in the sample, about 86% were seen once. The receptor was derived from a human donor in good health. Sequencing was done on a sample of CD4+ T cells from blood. The chain combines TRBV19 with TRBJ2-2; 8 nucleotides match TRBD2. CDR3 coding DNA: TGTGCCAGTAGTAGCCGCCTACTAGCGGTACCGAACACCGGGGAGCTGTTTTTT. It translates to CASSSRLLAVPNTGELFF. Full variable domain (remainder filled in from reference TRBV19 and TRBJ2-2): DGGITQSPKYLFRKEGQNVTLSCEQNLNHDAMYWYRQDPGQGLRLIYYSQIVNDFQKGDIAEGYSVSREKKESFPLTVTSAQKNPTAFYLCASSSRLLAVPNTGELFFGEGSRLTVL.